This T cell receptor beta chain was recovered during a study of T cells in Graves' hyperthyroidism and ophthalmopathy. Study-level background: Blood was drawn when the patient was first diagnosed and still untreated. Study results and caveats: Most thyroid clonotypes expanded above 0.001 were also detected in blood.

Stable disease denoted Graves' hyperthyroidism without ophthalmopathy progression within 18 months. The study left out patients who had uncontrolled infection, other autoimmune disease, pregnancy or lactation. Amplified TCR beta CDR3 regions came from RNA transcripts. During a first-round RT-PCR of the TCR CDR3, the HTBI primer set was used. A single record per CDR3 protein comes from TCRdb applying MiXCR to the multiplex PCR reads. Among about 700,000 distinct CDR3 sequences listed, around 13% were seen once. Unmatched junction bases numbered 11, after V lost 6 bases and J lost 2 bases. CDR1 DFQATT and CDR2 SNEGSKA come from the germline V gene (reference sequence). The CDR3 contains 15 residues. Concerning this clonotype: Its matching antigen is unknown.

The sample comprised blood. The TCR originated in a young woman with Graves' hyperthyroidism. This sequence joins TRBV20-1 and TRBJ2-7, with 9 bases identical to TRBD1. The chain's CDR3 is CSAIIGTGKTYEQYF. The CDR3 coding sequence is TGCAGTGCCATCATCGGGACAGGGAAAACCTACGAGCAGTACTTC.